Presented here are 9 T cell receptor beta chains from one specimen sequenced in a study of T cells in women clearing cervical HPV infection. The table came from immunoSEQ multiplex PCR; TCRdb's copy has only in-frame clones and leaves some out. This table lists under 45,000 clones. Sequencing was carried out using blood buffy coat. Receptors were obtained from a woman between 18 and 70 years old with a cervical HPV16 infection that either progressed to CIN3+ or cleared (not recorded which).

On this clone itself: The read stops 3 residues short of the end of the CDR3; the missing end is completed from the germline J gene. The J gene is TRBJ1-4, the V gene TRBV20-1, with 7 bases lining up with TRBD1. J gave up 5 bases and V 0 bases, and 6 bases lay outside the gene matches. CDR3 size: 15 residues. Per germline, CDR1 DFQATT and CDR2 SNEGSKA (reference sequence). The CDR3 loop reads CSARDRQGVNEKLFF. The sequenced CDR3 bases are TGCAGTGCTAGAGATCGGCAGGGGGTCAATGAAAAA.

As to this clone: The read stops 3 residues short of the end of the CDR3; the missing end is completed from the germline J gene. The V and J genes are TRBV7-3 and TRBJ1-4; tentatively, D is TRBD1 (6 bases). The length of the CDR3 is 15 residues. Germline assignment: CDR1 SGHTA and CDR2 FQGTGA. The V and J ends lost 5 bases and 7 bases respectively, with 17 bases between them. CDR3 sequence reads: CASSPSGGAGEKLFF. The sequenced CDR3 bases are TGTGCCAGCAGCCCCAGTGGGGGCGCCGGTGAAAAA.

As for this clone: From the germline J gene comes the end of the CDR3, since the read stops 3 residues before it. This chain connects TRBV20-1 to TRBJ2-3; TRBD2 aligns across 8 bases. CDR3 length: 15 amino acids. Germline loops: CDR1 DFQATT, CDR2 SNEGSKA (reference sequence). Unmatched junction bases numbered 10, after V lost 6 bases and J lost 2 bases. Incomplete CDR3 DNA: TGCAGTGCCTTCGGGGGGGTGACCGTCACAGATACG. Its translation: CSAFGGVTVTDT. The full-length CDR3 reads as CSAFGGVTVTDTQYF.

Comment on this clone: The read halts 3 residues ahead of the CDR3 end, with the missing end drawn from the germline J gene. V is TRBV12-3 or TRBV12-4 and J is TRBJ1-4; 9 bases map to TRBD1. V was clipped by 4 bases and J by 6 bases; unmatched bases: 3. CDR3 length: 14 residues. CDR3 in amino acids: CASSSTGGYEKLFF. Incomplete CDR3 DNA: TGTGCCAGCAGTTCGACAGGGGGTTATGAAAAA.

A word on this clone: With the read ending 3 residues before the CDR3 end, the germline J gene is used to fill in that end. The chain is built from TRBV19 and TRBJ1-4; 7 bases are a match to TRBD1. Germline assignment: CDR1 LNHDA and CDR2 SQIVND (reference sequence). This CDR3 region has 15 residues. CDR3 DNA, as far as it was read: TGTGCCAGTAGTATCGGGACAGCCTATAATTCACCA. Translated: CASSIGTAYNSP. The whole CDR3 reads CASSIGTAYNSPLFF. Full variable domain (remainder filled in from reference TRBV19 and TRBJ1-4): DGGITQSPKYLFRKEGQNVTLSCEQNLNHDAMYWYRQDPGQGLRLIYYSQIVNDFQKGDIAEGYSVSREKKESFPLTVTSAQKNPTAFYLCASSIGTAYNSPLFFGSGTQLSVL.

On this clone itself: Relative to the germline gene, one junction end is altered; a read error may explain this. With the read ending 3 residues before the CDR3 end, the germline J gene is used to fill in that end. The rearrangement joins TRBV12-3 or TRBV12-4 to TRBJ2-4; TRBD2 matches 7 bases. This CDR3 comprises 14 residues. Incomplete CDR3 DNA: TGTGCCAGCAGTGTAGCGGGCGCCCAAAACATT. Translating gives CASSVAGAQNI. The whole CDR3 is CASSVAGAQNIQYF.

Note on this clone: The read stops 3 residues short of the end of the CDR3; the missing end is completed from the germline J gene. This chain uses TRBV7-2 with TRBJ2-1, with a tentative D call TRBD2 (6 bases). Trimming removed 0 bases at V and 6 bases at J, with 21 bases between. The CDR3 consists of 18 residues. Germline V gene sequence: CDR1 SGHTA, CDR2 FQGNSA. The CDR3 bases that were read are TGTGCCAGCAGCTTAGCGCTTGGGGGGTCACACTCAATCAATGAG. It yields the protein CASSLALGGSHSINE. The CDR3 reads in full as CASSLALGGSHSINEQFF.

As regards this clone: One end of the junction does not line up with germline, which may come from a read error. The CDR3 extends 3 residues past the end of the read, so its final part is completed from the germline J gene. The genes are TRBV7-9 and TRBJ2-3, with a possible D match to TRBD1 (7 bases). CDR1 is SEHNR and CDR2 is FQNEAQ in the germline V gene (reference sequence). The CDR3 loop spans 15 amino acids. CDR3: CSSSLRDSPGEPQYF. CDR3 DNA (partial): TGTTCCAGCAGCTTACGGGACAGCCCGGGGGAGCCG.

About this clone: Sequencing ends 3 residues short of the CDR3 end; the germline J gene provides the rest. The chain joins TRBV10-3 to TRBJ1-6; no firm D call. The V gene's germline CDR1 is ENHRY and CDR2 SYGVKD. The CDR3 loop spans 14 amino acids. V gave up 0 bases and J gave up 8 bases, with 8 bases separating them. Partial CDR3 DNA: TGTGCCATCAGTGAGTCGTACGAGGATTCACCC. The encoded protein is CAISESYEDSP. From start to end, the CDR3 is CAISESYEDSPLHF.